This TCR beta chain was captured by sequencing in a study of control samples from healthy donors and cancer patients. Sequencing used immunoSEQ multiplex PCR; TCRdb keeps in-frame clones, though not all of them. The sample yields some 57,000 clones, 90% to 95% seen once. V was pared by 7 bases and J by 3 bases, with 13 bases between. This CDR3 comprises 14 residues. The germline gives CDR1 MNHNY, CDR2 SVGAGI (reference sequence). Sequencing was done on a sample of blood. The chain recombines TRBV6-6 with TRBJ2-4; D remains ambiguous. The TCR comes from a man aged 25-40 years in good health. CDR3 sequence: CASTDRSDKNIQYF. The CDR3 region has the DNA TGTGCCAGCACTGACCGATCGGACAAAAACATTCAGTACTTC.